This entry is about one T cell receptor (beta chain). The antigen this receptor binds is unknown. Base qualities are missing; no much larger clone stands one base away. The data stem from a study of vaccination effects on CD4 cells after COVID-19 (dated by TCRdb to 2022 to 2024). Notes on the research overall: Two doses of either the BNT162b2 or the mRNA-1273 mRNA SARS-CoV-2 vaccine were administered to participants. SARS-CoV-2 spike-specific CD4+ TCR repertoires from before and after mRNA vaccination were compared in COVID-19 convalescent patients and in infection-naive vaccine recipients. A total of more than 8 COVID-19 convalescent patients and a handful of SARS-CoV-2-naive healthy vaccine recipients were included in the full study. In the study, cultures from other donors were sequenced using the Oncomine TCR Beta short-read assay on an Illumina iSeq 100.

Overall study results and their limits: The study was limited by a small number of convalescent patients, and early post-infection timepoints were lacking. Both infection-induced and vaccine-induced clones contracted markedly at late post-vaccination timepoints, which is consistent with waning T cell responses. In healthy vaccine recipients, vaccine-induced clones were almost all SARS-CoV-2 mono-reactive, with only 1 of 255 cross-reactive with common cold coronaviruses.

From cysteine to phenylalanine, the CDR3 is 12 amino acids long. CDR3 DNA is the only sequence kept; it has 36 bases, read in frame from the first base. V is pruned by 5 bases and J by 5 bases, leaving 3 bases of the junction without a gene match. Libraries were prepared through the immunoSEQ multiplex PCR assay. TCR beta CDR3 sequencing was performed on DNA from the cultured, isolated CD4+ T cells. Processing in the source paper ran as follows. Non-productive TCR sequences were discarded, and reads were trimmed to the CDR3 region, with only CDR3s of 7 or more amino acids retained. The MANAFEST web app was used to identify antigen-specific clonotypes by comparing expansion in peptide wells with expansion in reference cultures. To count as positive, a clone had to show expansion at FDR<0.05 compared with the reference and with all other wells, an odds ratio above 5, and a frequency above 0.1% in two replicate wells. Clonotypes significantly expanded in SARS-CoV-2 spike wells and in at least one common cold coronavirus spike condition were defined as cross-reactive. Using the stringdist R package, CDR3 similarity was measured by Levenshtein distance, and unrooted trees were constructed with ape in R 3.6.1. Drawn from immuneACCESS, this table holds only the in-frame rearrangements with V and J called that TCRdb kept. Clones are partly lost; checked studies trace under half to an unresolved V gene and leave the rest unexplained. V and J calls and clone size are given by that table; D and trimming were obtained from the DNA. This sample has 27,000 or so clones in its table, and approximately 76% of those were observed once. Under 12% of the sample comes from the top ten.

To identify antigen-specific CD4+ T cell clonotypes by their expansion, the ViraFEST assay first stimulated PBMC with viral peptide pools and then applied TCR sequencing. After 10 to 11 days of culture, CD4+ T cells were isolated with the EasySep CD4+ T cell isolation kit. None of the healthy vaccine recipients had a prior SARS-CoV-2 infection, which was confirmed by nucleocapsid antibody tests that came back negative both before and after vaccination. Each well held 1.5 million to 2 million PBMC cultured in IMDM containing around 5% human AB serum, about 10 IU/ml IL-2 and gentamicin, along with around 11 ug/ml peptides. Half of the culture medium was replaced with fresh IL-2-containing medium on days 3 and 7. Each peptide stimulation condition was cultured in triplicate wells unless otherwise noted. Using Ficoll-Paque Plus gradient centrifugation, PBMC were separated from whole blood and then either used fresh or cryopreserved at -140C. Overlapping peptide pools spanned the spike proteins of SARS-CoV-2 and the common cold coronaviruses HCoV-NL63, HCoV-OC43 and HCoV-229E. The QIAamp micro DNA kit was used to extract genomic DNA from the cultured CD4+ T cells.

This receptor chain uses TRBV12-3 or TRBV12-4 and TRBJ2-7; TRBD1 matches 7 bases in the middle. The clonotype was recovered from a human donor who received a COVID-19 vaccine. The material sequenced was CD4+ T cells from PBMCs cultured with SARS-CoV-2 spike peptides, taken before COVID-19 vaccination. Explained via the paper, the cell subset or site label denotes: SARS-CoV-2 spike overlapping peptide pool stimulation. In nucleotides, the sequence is TGTGCCAGCAGTCGGACAGGCGACGAGCAGTACTTC. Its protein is CASSRTGDEQYF.